These 13 T cell receptor beta chains share one sample of origin, sequenced in a study of cytomegalovirus exposure and HLA in healthy donors. A multiplex PCR was run with 60 Vbeta primers and 13 Jbeta primers. Some clones are missing from TCRdb's copy, which holds only in-frame ones; the method was immunoSEQ multiplex PCR. This table holds some 56,000 clones, 80% found once. Input material: PBMCs. Receptor source: a woman between 40 and 55 years old in good health and CMV-seronegative.

V gene TRBV11-1 combines with J gene TRBJ1-1; TRBD1 is a possible D gene (5 bases). Between the trimmed V and J ends, which lost 3 bases and 3 bases, there was a span of 11 bases. CDR1 and CDR2 from the germline V gene are SGHAT and FQDESV (reference sequence). The CDR3 extends over 14 amino acids. In DNA, the CDR3 is TGTGCCAGCAGCTTGAGGTCGGGGGACACTGAAGCTTTCTTT. Translation: CASSLRSGDTEAFF.

The J gene is TRBJ2-5, the V gene TRBV4-1; D is possibly TRBD1 (6 bases). Germline V CDR1 and CDR2: MGHRA, YSYEKL. V lost 0 bases and J lost 7, with 27 bases in between. The CDR3 has 19 residues. As DNA, the CDR3 is TGCGCCAGCAGCCAAGAGGGCTCTTCCGGGACATCCGAGTGGAGGACCCAGTACTTC. It specifies CASSQEGSSGTSEWRTQYF.

The chain is built from TRBV18 and TRBJ2-5, with TRBD1 matching over 8 bases. Germline V CDR1 and CDR2: KGHSH, LQKENI. Trimming at V came to 1 base and at J to 4 bases, leaving 8 bases not matched to a gene. This CDR3 has 16 residues. The CDR3 region has the DNA TGTGCCAGCTCACCACAGGAAGCACAGGGGGTAGAGACCCAGTACTTC. Amino acids: CASSPQEAQGVETQYF. Looking up the rest from reference TRBV18 and TRBJ2-5 gives the full variable domain: NAGVMQNPRHLVRRRGQEARLRCSPMKGHSHVYWYRQLPEEGLKFMVYLQKENIIDESGMPKERFSAEFPKEGPSILRIQQVVRGDSAAYFCASSPQEAQGVETQYFGPGTRLLVL.

CDR3 amino acids: CASSSVGLAGGRGDTQYF. In nucleotides, the CDR3 is TGTGCCAGCAGTTCTGTTGGACTAGCGGGAGGGCGGGGAGATACGCAGTATTTT. V is TRBV28 and J is TRBJ2-3; 15 nucleotides align to TRBD2. CDR1 and CDR2 from the germline V gene are MDHEN and SYDVKM. V was pared by 4 bases and J by 5 bases, with 10 bases of the junction left unmatched. The CDR3 contains 18 residues.

The chain joins TRBV15 to TRBJ2-6, with D perhaps matching TRBD2 (7 bases). The CDR3 extends over 16 amino acids. Germline V lookup: CDR1 LNHNV, CDR2 YYDKDF (reference sequence). The ends were cut back, 4 bases at V and 2 bases at J, with 12 bases in the middle. CDR3 nucleotides: TGTGCCACCAGCATCCTGGGGGGGCCTGGGGCCAACGTCCTGACTTTC. It yields the protein CATSILGGPGANVLTF.

The gene calls are TRBV6-1 and TRBJ2-7; perhaps TRBD1 as D (6 bases). Germline V gives CDR1 MNHNS, CDR2 SASEGT. The CDR3 runs 15 residues. Trimming shortened V by 7 bases and J by 1 base, and 17 bases separated the two germline ends. The CDR3 is CASTKGQSASYEQYF. CDR3 coding DNA: TGTGCCAGCACCAAAGGACAGTCGGCGTCCTACGAGCAGTACTTC.

The V call is TRBV20-1, the J call TRBJ1-1, with a possible D match to TRBD1 (5 bases). Germline CDR1 reads DFQATT; CDR2 reads SNEGSKA (reference sequence). Trimming took off 6 bases at V and 7 bases at J, with 12 bases between the two ends. The CDR3 loop spans 11 amino acids. In DNA, the CDR3 is TGCAGTGCCGATTGGGGCTATGAAGCTTTCTTT. Its protein is CSADWGYEAFF.

This clone was counted between two and nine times. The chain couples TRBV5-8 to TRBJ2-3; 9 positions match TRBD2. After removal of 4 bases from V and 1 base from J, the junction contained 4 bases not matched to a gene. The length of the CDR3 is 15 residues. Germline lookup yields CDR1 SGHTS and CDR2 YDEGEE. CDR3 in DNA: TGTGCCAGCAGCATGACTAGCGGACGCACAGATACGCAGTATTTT. It yields the protein CASSMTSGRTDTQYF.

The J gene is TRBJ2-1, the V gene TRBV14; no reliable D call. The CDR3 extends over 15 amino acids. Looked up from germline, CDR1 is SGHDN and CDR2 is FVKESK. V lost 1 base to trimming and J lost 4 bases, with 11 bases between them. The CDR3 reads CASSQARRFYNEQFF. For the CDR3, the DNA is TGTGCCAGCAGCCAAGCTAGACGATTTTACAATGAGCAGTTCTTC.

This clone was detected a few times. J is TRBJ1-2 and V is TRBV14; 9 nucleotides agree with TRBD1. V trimming: 4 bases; J trimming: 0 bases; junction bases outside the gene matches: 0. The germline gives CDR1 SGHDN, CDR2 FVKESK. This CDR3 is built from 14 residues. The CDR3 loop reads CASSRDRANYGYTF. CDR3 nucleotide sequence: TGTGCCAGCAGCCGGGACAGGGCTAACTATGGCTACACCTTC.

This clone was observed a single time. V and J are TRBV4-1 and TRBJ2-1, with 7 bases lining up with TRBD2. The ends lost 1 base at V and 2 bases at J; junction bases unmatched: 11. This CDR3 is 18 amino acids long. CDR1 MGHRA and CDR2 YSYEKL come from the germline V gene. CDR3 in amino acids: CASSQGGRAGATYNEQFF. The CDR3 DNA is TGCGCCAGCAGCCAAGGCGGCCGGGCGGGAGCAACCTACAATGAGCAGTTCTTC.

The J gene is TRBJ2-2, the V gene TRBV6-4; D is uncertain. Germline V lookup: CDR1 MRHNA, CDR2 SNTAGT. This CDR3 has 13 amino acids. V was trimmed by 3 bases and J by 2 bases, leaving 4 bases between them. The CDR3 DNA sequence: TGTGCCAGCAGTGAGAGTAACACCGGGGAGCTGTTTTTT. Its protein is CASSESNTGELFF.

The genes are TRBV18 and TRBJ2-2, with 7 bases that match TRBD2. The CDR3 totals 17 residues. Per germline, CDR1 KGHSH and CDR2 LQKENI. Trimming removed 3 bases from V and 0 bases from J; junction bases left unmatched: 7. The CDR3 DNA reads as TGTGCCAGCTCACCGGACATGAGCGGGGCGAACACCGGGGAGCTGTTTTTT. Protein: CASSPDMSGANTGELFF.